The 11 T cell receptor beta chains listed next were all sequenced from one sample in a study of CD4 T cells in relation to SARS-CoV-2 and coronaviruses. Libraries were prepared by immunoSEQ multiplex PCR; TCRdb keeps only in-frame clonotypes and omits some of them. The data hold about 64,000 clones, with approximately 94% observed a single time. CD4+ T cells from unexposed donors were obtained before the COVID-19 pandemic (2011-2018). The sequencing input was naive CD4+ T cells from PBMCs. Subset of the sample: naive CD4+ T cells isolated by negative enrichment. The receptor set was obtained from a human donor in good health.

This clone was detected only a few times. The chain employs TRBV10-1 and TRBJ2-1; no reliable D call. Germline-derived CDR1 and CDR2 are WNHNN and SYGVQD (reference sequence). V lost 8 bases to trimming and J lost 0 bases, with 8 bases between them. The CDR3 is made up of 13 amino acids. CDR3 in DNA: TGCGCCAGCGGTGGAAGCTCCTACAATGAGCAGTTCTTC. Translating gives CASGGSSYNEQFF.

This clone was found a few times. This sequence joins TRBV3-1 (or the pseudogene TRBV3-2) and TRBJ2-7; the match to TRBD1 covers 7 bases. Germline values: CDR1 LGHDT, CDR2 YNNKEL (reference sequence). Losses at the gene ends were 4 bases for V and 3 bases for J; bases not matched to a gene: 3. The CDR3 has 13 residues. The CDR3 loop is CASSRGQLYEQYF. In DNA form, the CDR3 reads TGTGCCAGCAGCCGGGGACAGCTCTACGAGCAGTACTTC.

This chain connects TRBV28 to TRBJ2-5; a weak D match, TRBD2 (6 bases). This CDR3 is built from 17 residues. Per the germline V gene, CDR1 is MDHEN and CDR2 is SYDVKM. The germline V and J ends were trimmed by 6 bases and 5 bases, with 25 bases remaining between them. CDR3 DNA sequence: TGTGCCAGCAGCTCATCGTCGAGCGGAGGGAGGTGGGAGACCCAGTACTTC. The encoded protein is CASSSSSSGGRWETQYF.

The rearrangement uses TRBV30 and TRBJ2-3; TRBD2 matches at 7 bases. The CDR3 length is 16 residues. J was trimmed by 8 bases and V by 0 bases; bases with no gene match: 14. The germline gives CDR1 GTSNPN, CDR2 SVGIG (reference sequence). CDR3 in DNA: TGTGCCTGGAGTGTACGAGTCGGCAGCCCGGGAGGTACGCAGTATTTT. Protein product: CAWSVRVGSPGGTQYF.

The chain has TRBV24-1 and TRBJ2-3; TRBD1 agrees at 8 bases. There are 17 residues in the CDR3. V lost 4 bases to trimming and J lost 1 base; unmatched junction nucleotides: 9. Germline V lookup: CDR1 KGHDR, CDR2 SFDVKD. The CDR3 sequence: CATSDLGTGKRTDTQYF. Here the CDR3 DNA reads TGTGCCACCAGTGACCTGGGGACAGGAAAACGCACAGATACGCAGTATTTT.

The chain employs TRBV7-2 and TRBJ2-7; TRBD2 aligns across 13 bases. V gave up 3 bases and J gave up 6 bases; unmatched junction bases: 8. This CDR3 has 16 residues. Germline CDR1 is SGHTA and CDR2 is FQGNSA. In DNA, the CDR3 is TGTGCCAGCAGCTTGGGACTAGCGGGGCCTTCGGGCGAGCAGTACTTC. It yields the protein CASSLGLAGPSGEQYF.

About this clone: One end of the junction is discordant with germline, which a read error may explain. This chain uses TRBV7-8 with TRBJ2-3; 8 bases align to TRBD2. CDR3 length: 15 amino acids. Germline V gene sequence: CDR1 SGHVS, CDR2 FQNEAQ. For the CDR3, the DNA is TGTGCCAGCAGCCTAGCGGGTACAGGCACAGATACGCAGTATTTT. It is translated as CASSLAGTGTDTQYF.

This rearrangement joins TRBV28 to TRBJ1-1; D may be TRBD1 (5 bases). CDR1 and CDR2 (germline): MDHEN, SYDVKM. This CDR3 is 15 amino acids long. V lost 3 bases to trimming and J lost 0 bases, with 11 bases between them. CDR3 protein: CASSFGGSLNTEAFF. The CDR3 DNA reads TGTGCCAGCAGTTTTGGGGGGAGTTTGAACACTGAAGCTTTCTTT.

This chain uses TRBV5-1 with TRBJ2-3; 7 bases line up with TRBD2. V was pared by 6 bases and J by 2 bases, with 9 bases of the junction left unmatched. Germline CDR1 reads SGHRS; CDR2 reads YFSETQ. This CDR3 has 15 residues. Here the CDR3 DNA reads TGCGCCAGCAAAGTAGGGAGGGAGACCACAGATACGCAGTATTTT. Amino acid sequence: CASKVGRETTDTQYF.

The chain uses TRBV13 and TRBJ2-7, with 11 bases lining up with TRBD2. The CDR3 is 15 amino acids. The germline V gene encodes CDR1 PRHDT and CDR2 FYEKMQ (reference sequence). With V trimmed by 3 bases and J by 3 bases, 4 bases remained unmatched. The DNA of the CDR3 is TGTGCCAGCAGCTTGTATACTAGCGGGAGCTACGAGCAGTACTTC. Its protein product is CASSLYTSGSYEQYF.

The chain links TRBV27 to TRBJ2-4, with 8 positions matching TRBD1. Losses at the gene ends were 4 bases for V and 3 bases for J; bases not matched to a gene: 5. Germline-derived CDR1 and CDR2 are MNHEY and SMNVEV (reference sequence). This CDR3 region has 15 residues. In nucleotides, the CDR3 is TGTGCCAGCAGTTCTACCGGGACAGGCAAAAACATTCAGTACTTC. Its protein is CASSSTGTGKNIQYF.